Below, 5 T cell receptor beta chains from the same sample are listed, as sequenced in a study of blood T cell repertoires in COVID-19. Assay: immunoSEQ multiplex PCR; the TCRdb copy retains only in-frame clones and omits some. Of tens of thousands of clones listed, 82% were seen once; the top ten hold approximately 30%. The sample was peripheral blood. The receptors were gathered from a human donor in a cohort sampled during active COVID-19.

This clone was recorded only once. This chain joins TRBV6-1 and TRBJ1-5; TRBD1 aligns across 11 bases. The CDR3 consists of 17 residues. Trimming cost V 4 bases and J 5 bases; bases outside gene matches: 10. The germline V gene has CDR1 MNHNS and CDR2 SASEGT. The CDR3 bases are TGTGCCAGCAGTGCCCAGGACAGGGGGCTGTGGGATCAGCCCCAGCATTTT. This gives the protein CASSAQDRGLWDQPQHF.

This chain connects TRBV7-3 to TRBJ2-3; 15 nucleotides match TRBD2. CDR1 and CDR2 (germline): SGHTA, FQGTGA. The CDR3 contains 19 residues. V was clipped by 2 bases and J by 6 bases; unmatched bases: 12. As DNA, the CDR3 is TGTGCCAGCAGCTTATTTCCGCGGACTAGCGGGGGGGCCGGGGATACGCAGTATTTT. This encodes CASSLFPRTSGGAGDTQYF.

CDR3 sequence (DNA): TGTGCCAGCAGTTTATCTACGGGGGGTGGCACAGATACGCAGTATTTT. Translated: CASSLSTGGGTDTQYF. The chain recombines TRBV27 with TRBJ2-3; 7 bases align to TRBD2. V dropped 0 bases and J dropped 1; count of bases not matched to a gene: 4. This CDR3 has 16 amino acids. The germline V gene encodes CDR1 MNHEY and CDR2 SMNVEV (reference sequence).

The table lists this clone with a few counts. The chain couples TRBV5-1 to TRBJ2-1, with 9 positions matching TRBD1. This CDR3 comprises 14 residues. The trim removed 3 bases at V and 5 bases at J, leaving 3 bases unmatched. The germline gives CDR1 SGHRS, CDR2 YFSETQ. Here the CDR3 reads CASSSGQGHNEQFF. The CDR3 DNA reads as TGCGCCAGCAGCTCCGGACAGGGGCACAATGAGCAGTTCTTC. Full variable domain (outside the CDR3, taken from reference TRBV5-1 and TRBJ2-1): KAGVTQTPRYLIKTRGQQVTLSCSPISGHRSVSWYQQTPGQGLQFLFEYFSETQRNKGNFPGRFSGRQFSNSRSEMNVSTLELGDSALYLCASSSGQGHNEQFFGPGTRLTVL.

V gene TRBV4-1 combines with J gene TRBJ2-1, with D perhaps TRBD2 (5 bases). The CDR3 is made up of 15 amino acids. V shed 0 bases and J shed 1 base, with 7 bases lying between them. Germline CDR1 is MGHRA and CDR2 is YSYEKL. DNA of the CDR3: TGCGCCAGCAGCCAAGAAGGAGGTTCCTACAATGAGCAGTTCTTC. Its translation is CASSQEGGSYNEQFF.